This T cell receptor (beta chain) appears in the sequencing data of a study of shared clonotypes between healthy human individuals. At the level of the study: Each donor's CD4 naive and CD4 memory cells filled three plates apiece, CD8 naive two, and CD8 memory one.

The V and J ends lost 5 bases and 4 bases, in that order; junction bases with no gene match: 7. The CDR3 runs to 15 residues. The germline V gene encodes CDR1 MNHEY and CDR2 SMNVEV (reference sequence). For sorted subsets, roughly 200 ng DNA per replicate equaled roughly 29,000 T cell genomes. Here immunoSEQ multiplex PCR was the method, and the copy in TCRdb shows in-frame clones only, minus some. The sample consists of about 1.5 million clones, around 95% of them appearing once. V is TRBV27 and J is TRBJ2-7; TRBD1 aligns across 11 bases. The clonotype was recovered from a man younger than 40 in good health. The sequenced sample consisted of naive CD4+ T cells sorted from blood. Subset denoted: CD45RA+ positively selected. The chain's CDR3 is CASSPGQGARYEQYF. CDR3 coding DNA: TGTGCCAGCAGTCCCGGACAGGGGGCCCGTTACGAGCAGTACTTC.